The 16 T cell receptor beta chains listed next were all sequenced from one sample in a study of OX40 agonist ivuxolimab in advanced cancers. The assay was immunoSEQ multiplex PCR, and TCRdb's table has in-frame clones only and misses some. The sample includes about 82,000 clones, about 86% of them seen just once. The sequences come from CD4+ or CD8+ T cells sorted from blood, collected in a trial of the OX40 agonist ivuxolimab. The receptors derive from an adult with an advanced solid tumor such as melanoma, head and neck, liver or kidney cancer.

This chain uses TRBV19 with TRBJ2-3; D gene ambiguous. The CDR3 sequence is 14 residues long. Germline CDR1 is LNHDA and CDR2 is SQIVND (reference sequence). V was trimmed by 10 bases and J by 6 bases, leaving 20 bases between them. The CDR3 is CATIPPGGSDTQYF. CDR3 in DNA: TGTGCCACCATCCCACCCGGTGGTTCGGATACGCAGTATTTT.

This chain joins TRBV11-3 and TRBJ2-1, with 14 nucleotides matching TRBD2. Germline CDR1 is SGHNT and CDR2 is YENEEA. The junction had 6 bases not matched to a gene; V was cut back by 4 bases and J by 10 bases. The CDR3 is made up of 15 amino acids. CDR3: CASSYGTSGSGEQFF. The CDR3, as DNA: TGTGCCAGCAGCTACGGGACTAGCGGGAGTGGGGAGCAGTTCTTC.

The CDR3 here is CASSQDRDLNEQFF. The CDR3 DNA reads TGTGCCAGCAGCCAGGACAGGGATTTGAATGAGCAGTTCTTC. The gene calls are TRBV11-3 and TRBJ2-1; 8 nucleotides match TRBD1. Trimming removed 5 bases from V and 7 bases from J; junction bases left unmatched: 7. CDR3 size: 14 residues. Germline V lookup: CDR1 SGHNT, CDR2 YENEEA.

The DNA of the CDR3 is TGTGCCAGCAGTCTCGACAGGGGGCAGCAGTACTTC. Its protein product is CASSLDRGQQYF. This chain uses TRBV27 with TRBJ2-7; 10 nucleotides agree with TRBD1. Per germline, CDR1 MNHEY and CDR2 SMNVEV (reference sequence). The V segment lost 5 bases and the J segment 8 bases; nucleotides outside the gene matches: 3. CDR3 length equals 12 residues.

The chain has TRBV6-6 and TRBJ2-3, with TRBD2 matching over 10 bases. With V trimmed by 2 bases and J by 9 bases, 2 bases remained unmatched. The CDR3 extends over 13 amino acids. CDR1 is MNHNY and CDR2 is SVGAGI in the germline V gene (reference sequence). This CDR3 reads CASSYVTSGTQYF. The CDR3 DNA reads TGTGCCAGCAGTTACGTGACTAGCGGGACGCAGTATTTT.

The DNA for the CDR3 is TGTGCCAGCAGTTCCTGGACAGGGGGCTTCTATGGCTACACCTTC. Translated, it gives CASSSWTGGFYGYTF. This chain uses TRBV25-1 with TRBJ1-2; 11 nucleotides align to TRBD1. The ends lost 5 bases at V and 4 bases at J; junction bases unmatched: 6. Germline V gene lookup returns CDR1 MGHDK and CDR2 SYGVNS. The CDR3 totals 15 residues.

The gene calls are TRBV28 and TRBJ2-1; 8 nucleotides agree with TRBD2. In germline, CDR1 is MDHEN, CDR2 SYDVKM. The ends lost 2 bases at V and 8 bases at J; junction bases unmatched: 5. There are 14 residues in the CDR3. The CDR3 here is CASSLASGRHEQFF. CDR3 bases: TGTGCCAGCAGTTTAGCTAGCGGGCGGCATGAGCAGTTCTTC.

The rearrangement links TRBV4-2 to TRBJ2-1, with 10 bases fitting TRBD2. J lost 3 bases, V lost 4 bases, and 12 bases had no gene match. This CDR3 is built from 18 residues. Germline V gene sequence: CDR1 LGHNA, CDR2 YNFKEQ. The CDR3 DNA follows: TGTGCCAGCAGCCCACGGACTAGCGGCGGCCTTAACTACAATGAGCAGTTCTTC. This codes for CASSPRTSGGLNYNEQFF.

CDR3 residues: CASSLDRPRDSDRETQYF. CDR3 in DNA: TGTGCCAGCAGCTTAGATAGGCCCCGGGACTCAGACCGAGAGACCCAGTACTTC. This chain links TRBV11-3 with TRBJ2-5; TRBD2 is a possible D gene (6 bases). The CDR3 extends over 18 amino acids. CDR1 is SGHNT and CDR2 is YENEEA in the germline V gene. V was cut by 0 bases and J by 4 bases, with 21 bases left in between.

The rearrangement links TRBV11-2 to TRBJ1-2; D is possibly TRBD1 (6 bases). The germline V gene has CDR1 SGHAT and CDR2 FQNNGV. V lost 2 bases and J 6 bases, leaving 16 bases between the germline ends. This CDR3 spans 15 amino acids. Written as DNA, the CDR3 is TGTGCCAGCAGCTTACCCCCTAGGGGGAAGGATGGCTACACCTTC. It yields the protein CASSLPPRGKDGYTF.

The chain recombines TRBV2 with TRBJ2-2, with D unresolved. CDR1 and CDR2 from the germline V gene are SNHLY and FYNNEI. V was pared by 8 bases and J by 3 bases, with 13 bases between. This CDR3 is 14 amino acids long. CDR3 DNA sequence: TGTGCCAGCTGGACCGGCGTCGACACCGGGGAGCTGTTTTTT. It translates to CASWTGVDTGELFF. Full variable domain (missing parts from reference TRBV2 and TRBJ2-2): EPEVTQTPSHQVTQMGQEVILRCVPISNHLYFYWYRQILGQKVEFLVSFYNNEISEKSEIFDDQFSVERPDGSNFTLKIRSTKLEDSAMYFCASWTGVDTGELFFGEGSRLTVL.

The chain combines TRBV11-3 with TRBJ2-5; 10 positions agree with TRBD2. There are 16 residues in the CDR3. Germline-derived CDR1 and CDR2 are SGHNT and YENEEA. Trimming cost V 1 base and J 1 base; bases outside gene matches: 3. CDR3 DNA: TGTGCCAGCAGCTTAGGGACTAGCGGAGTCCAAGAGACCCAGTACTTC. It encodes CASSLGTSGVQETQYF.

This chain connects TRBV7-8 to TRBJ2-7; 12 bases map to TRBD2. CDR3 length: 15 amino acids. Germline V gene sequence: CDR1 SGHVS, CDR2 FQNEAQ. J gave up 4 bases and V 4 bases, and 5 bases lay outside the gene matches. The CDR3 DNA reads TGTGCCAGCAGCTCCAGGACTAGCGGGAAGTACGAGCAGTACTTC. It yields the protein CASSSRTSGKYEQYF.

This sequence joins TRBV4-3 and TRBJ1-4; 9 bases are shared with TRBD1. Germline CDR1 and CDR2: LGHNA and YSLEER. The CDR3 consists of 19 residues. Trimming took 0 bases from V and 3 from J; bases not matched to a gene: 11. CDR3 region: CASSQEGRQGGRANEKLFF. In DNA, the CDR3 is TGCGCCAGCAGCCAAGAGGGGAGACAGGGGGGTCGGGCTAATGAAAAACTGTTTTTT.

The V and J genes are TRBV23-1 and TRBJ1-5; D gene unclear. TRBV23-1 carries the ORF label, with uncertain function. V was cut by 2 bases and J by 0 bases, with 5 bases left in between. The CDR3 loop spans 14 amino acids. CDR3 coding DNA: TGCGCCAGCAGTCAAGCGGTTAGCAATCAGCCCCAGCATTTT. It encodes CASSQAVSNQPQHF.

The chain carries TRBV9 and TRBJ2-3, with 7 bases lining up with TRBD2. Germline CDR1 and CDR2: SGDLS and YYNGEE. Germline trimming cut 2 bases from V and 3 bases from J; bases unmatched to any gene: 6. The CDR3 is 15 amino acids. CDR3 amino acids: CASSVFAGDTDTQYF. The CDR3 DNA reads TGTGCCAGCAGCGTTTTCGCGGGAGATACAGATACGCAGTATTTT.